The rows below give T cell receptor beta chains drawn from one sample of a study of identical twins. In TCRdb, the 5' RACE reads were re-called with MiXCR into one record per CDR3 protein. Among about 210,000 distinct CDR3 sequences listed, roughly a tenth were seen once. Sequencing was performed on memory (CD45RO+) T cells sorted from blood. The receptors were sampled from a woman aged 18-29 years in good health. Each CDR3 is given with its conserved first and last residue. The D gene is left open where the match is weak. Part of the rows lack a size; the others show once, few, many or a class for expanded clones.

D | size | J | V | DNA | CDR3
. | . | TRBJ2-2 | TRBV10-1 | TGCGCCAGCAGGTTAGGGGAGACCGGGGAGCTGTTTTTT | CASRLGETGELFF
. | few | TRBJ2-2 | TRBV5-1 | TGCGCCAGCAGCTTGGTCGGGACCGATGTCGGGGAGCTGTTTTTT | CASSLVGTDVGELFF
. | . | TRBJ2-1 | TRBV11-2 | TGTGCCAGCAGCTTGTTCACGGCTCAGGTGGATGAGCAGTTCTTC | CASSLFTAQVDEQFF
. | few | TRBJ1-6 | TRBV6-5 | TGTGCCAGCAGTTATGACCCCGCGGGGGGGTATAATTCACCCCTCCACTTT | CASSYDPAGGYNSPLHF
TRBD2 | many | TRBJ2-1 | TRBV28 | TGTGCCAGCAGTTTAAGTTTGGGACTAGGGACGTCCTACAATGAGCAGTTCTTC | CASSLSLGLGTSYNEQFF
TRBD1 | few | TRBJ2-1 | TRBV18 | TGTGCCAGCTCACCCCCGACAGGGGCGATCAATGAGCAGTTCTTC | CASSPPTGAINEQFF
. | . | TRBJ2-1 | TRBV11-3 | TGTGCCAGCAGCTTAGACACAAGTTACAATGAGCAGTTCTTC | CASSLDTSYNEQFF
TRBD2 | many | TRBJ2-5 | TRBV12-3/TRBV12-4 | TGTGCCAGCAGCCGGGGGGGTCGAGAGACCCAGTACTTC | CASSRGGRETQYF
. | . | TRBJ1-3 | TRBV11-2 | TGTGCCAGCAGATGGAGGGGTGGAAACACCATATATTTT | CASRWRGGNTIYF
. | few | TRBJ2-2 | TRBV12-3/TRBV12-4 | TGTGCCAGCAGACCTCGGGCGACGAACACCGGGGAGCTGTTTTTT | CASRPRATNTGELFF
TRBD1 | few | TRBJ2-7 | TRBV11-2 | TGTGCCAGCAGCTTCAATACAGGGGCCTACGAGCAGTACTTC | CASSFNTGAYEQYF
. | . | TRBJ1-2 | TRBV3-1 | TGTGCCAGCAGCGGCGGCCGGGGCTATGGCTACACCTTC | CASSGGRGYGYTF
. | . | TRBJ2-7 | TRBV7-2 | TGTGCCAGCAGCCCCGATCCAGGTGAGGACGAGCAGTACTTC | CASSPDPGEDEQYF
. | . | TRBJ1-5 | TRBV30 | TGTGCCTGGAGCTCAAAAGGCCTACACAATCAGCCCCAGCATTTT | CAWSSKGLHNQPQHF
. | . | TRBJ1-2 | TRBV12-3/TRBV12-4 | TGTGCCAGCAGGCTCCGGGGAGGCGGCTACACCTTC | CASRLRGGGYTF
. | many | TRBJ2-3 | TRBV20-1 | TGCAGTGCTAGAGATCAGGGGGGAGACGATACGCAGTATTTT | CSARDQGGDDTQYF
. | few | TRBJ2-3 | TRBV11-2 | TGTGCCAGCAGCTCCGGAGTGGCAGTAGGAACAGATACGCAGTATTTT | CASSSGVAVGTDTQYF
TRBD2 | few | TRBJ2-7 | TRBV7-9 | TGTGCCAGCAGTGGACTAGCGTACTACGAGCAGTACTTC | CASSGLAYYEQYF
. | few | TRBJ1-1 | TRBV5-6 | TGTGCCAGCTACGGGACAAAGGATTCTGCTACTGAAGCTTTCTTT | CASYGTKDSATEAFF
. | few | TRBJ1-2 | TRBV6-1 | TGTGCCAGCTATAGGACGGACGGATACTATGGCTACACCTTC | CASYRTDGYYGYTF
. | . | TRBJ2-6 | TRBV20-1 | TGCAGTGCTAGACCCCTCCGGGGTGTTATTGACTCTGGGGCCAACGTCCTGACTTTC | CSARPLRGVIDSGANVLTF
. | . | TRBJ2-5 | TRBV20-1 | TGCAGTGCTAGAGTTCCTAGCGTAAAAGAGACCCAGTACTTC | CSARVPSVKETQYF
. | few | TRBJ2-5 | TRBV7-2 | TGTGCCAGCAGCTGGGGAGTGGAGACCCAGTACTTC | CASSWGVETQYF
. | . | TRBJ1-1 | TRBV11-2 | TGTGCCAGCAGTTATGACACCACTGAAGCTTTCTTT | CASSYDTTEAFF
. | . | TRBJ1-5 | TRBV20-1 | TGCAGTGCAGAGTCGGGGGGGAATAGCAATCAGCCCCAGCATTTT | CSAESGGNSNQPQHF
. | . | TRBJ1-2 | TRBV12-3/TRBV12-4 | TGTGCCAGCAGTTTCGGGGATGGCTACACCTTC | CASSFGDGYTF
TRBD2 | many | TRBJ2-1 | TRBV5-1 | TGCGCCAGCAGCCTCAGGACTAGCGGGAGGGAGGCCAATGAGCAGTTCTTC | CASSLRTSGREANEQFF
. | few | TRBJ2-1 | TRBV3-1 | TGTGCCAGCAGCCAAGATCGGAACAGGGATTACAATGAGCAGTTCTTC | CASSQDRNRDYNEQFF
TRBD2 | . | TRBJ2-3 | TRBV29-1 | TGCAGCGTTGTCCGGGGGGACCACACAGATACGCAGTATTTT | CSVVRGDHTDTQYF
. | many | TRBJ1-1 | TRBV20-1 | TGCAGTGCTAGTATGGGGGAGACTGAAGCTTTCTTT | CSASMGETEAFF
. | . | TRBJ2-7 | TRBV12-5 | TGTGCTAGTGGTTTGGTACTGACGGCGGGATTTTCCTACGAGCAGTACTTC | CASGLVLTAGFSYEQYF
. | . | TRBJ2-5 | TRBV5-1 | TGCGCCAGCAGCCTGACGGGCCGGGAAGAGACCCAGTACTTC | CASSLTGREETQYF
. | few | TRBJ2-5 | TRBV12-3/TRBV12-4 | TGTGCCAGCAGTTTCATGGGGTACCGTGCAGCAGAGACCCAGTACTTC | CASSFMGYRAAETQYF
. | . | TRBJ2-7 | TRBV2 | TGTGCCAGCAGTGAAGTTCACCTCTCCAACGAGCAGTACTTC | CASSEVHLSNEQYF
TRBD2 | . | TRBJ2-4 | TRBV20-1 | TGCAGTGCTGCCTCCAGCGGGAGGGACATTCAGTACTTC | CSAASSGRDIQYF
. | many | TRBJ1-2 | TRBV10-3 | TGTGCCATCAAGGGGCAGGAAGTCTATGGCTACACCTTC | CAIKGQEVYGYTF
. | . | TRBJ2-7 | TRBV6-6 | TGTGCCAGCCGCCAGGAGGTCTACGAGCAGTACTTC | CASRQEVYEQYF
TRBD1 | . | TRBJ1-2 | TRBV20-1 | TGCAGTGCTAGTGGGACAGGACGCCCTTCCTTC | CSASGTGRPSF
TRBD2 | many | TRBJ2-1 | TRBV7-8 | TGTGCCAGCAGCATAAGGGCGGGACTAGCTATCTACAATGAGCAGTTCTTC | CASSIRAGLAIYNEQFF
. | . | TRBJ2-7 | TRBV28 | TGTGCCAGCAGTTTAAGTCAGGGTGGGCTCTACGAGCAGTACTTC | CASSLSQGGLYEQYF
TRBD1 | few | TRBJ1-1 | TRBV20-1 | TGCAGTGCTAGTCGAGGGACAGGTAGCAACTGGGACACTGAAGCTTTCTTT | CSASRGTGSNWDTEAFF
. | few | TRBJ1-5 | TRBV3-1 | TGTGCCAGCAGCCCGATGACAGGCGAGCAGCCCCAGCATTTT | CASSPMTGEQPQHF
TRBD1 | few | TRBJ2-1 | TRBV7-8 | TGTGCCAGCAAAGGGACAGGGGTCAATGAGCAGTTCTTC | CASKGTGVNEQFF
TRBD2 | few | TRBJ2-2 | TRBV12-3/TRBV12-4 | TGTGCCTCCAGCGCCGGGACTAGCGGATCGAACACCGGGGAGCTGTTTTTT | CASSAGTSGSNTGELFF
. | . | TRBJ2-7 | TRBV4-1 | TGCGCCAGCAGCCCCGGATACGGGCTTAACGAGCAGTACTTC | CASSPGYGLNEQYF
. | many | TRBJ2-7 | TRBV7-2 | TGTGCCAGCAGCCCGACTTCCTCCTACGAGCAGTACTTC | CASSPTSSYEQYF
. | few | TRBJ2-7 | TRBV15 | TGTGCCACCAACGCAGGAGGGGACGAGCAGTACTTC | CATNAGGDEQYF
. | many | TRBJ2-1 | TRBV20-1 | TGCAGTGCTACCTTGGGACTCCATAGCTCCTACAATGAGCAGTTCTTC | CSATLGLHSSYNEQFF
. | . | TRBJ2-1 | TRBV7-9 | TGTGCCAGCAGCAGGACCGAGGGGAATGAGCAGTTCTTC | CASSRTEGNEQFF
TRBD2 | few | TRBJ2-2 | TRBV7-8 | TGTGCCAGCGGTGGCGGGAGGGCGACCACCGGGGAGCTGTTTTTT | CASGGGRATTGELFF
TRBD2 | many | TRBJ2-3 | TRBV11-2 | TGTGCCAGCAGCTTACGAGCGGGGAGCACAGATACGCAGTATTTT | CASSLRAGSTDTQYF
TRBD2 | . | TRBJ2-1 | TRBV27 | TGTGCCAGCAGTTTCACGGGGGGAGGCAATGAGCAGTTCTTC | CASSFTGGGNEQFF
TRBD2 | . | TRBJ2-1 | TRBV7-9 | TGTGCCAGCAGCGGCAACCTAGCGGGGTACAATGAGCAGTTCTTC | CASSGNLAGYNEQFF